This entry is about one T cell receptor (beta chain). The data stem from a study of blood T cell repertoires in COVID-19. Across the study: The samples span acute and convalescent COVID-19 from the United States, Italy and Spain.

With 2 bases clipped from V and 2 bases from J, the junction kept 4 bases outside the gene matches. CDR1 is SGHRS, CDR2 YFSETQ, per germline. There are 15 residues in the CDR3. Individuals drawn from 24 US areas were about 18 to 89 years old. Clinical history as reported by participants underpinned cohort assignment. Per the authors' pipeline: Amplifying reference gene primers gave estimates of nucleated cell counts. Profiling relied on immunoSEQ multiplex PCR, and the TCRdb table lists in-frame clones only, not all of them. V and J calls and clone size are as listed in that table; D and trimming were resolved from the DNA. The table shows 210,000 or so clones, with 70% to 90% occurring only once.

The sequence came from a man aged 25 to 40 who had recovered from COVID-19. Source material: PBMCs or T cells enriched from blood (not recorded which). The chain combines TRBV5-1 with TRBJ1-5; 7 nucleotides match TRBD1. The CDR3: CASSLQGLGNQPQHF. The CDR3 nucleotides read TGCGCCAGCAGCTTACAGGGGCTGGGCAATCAGCCCCAGCATTTT.